The 3 T cell receptor beta chains below come from one sample, sequenced in a study of a mutant IDH1 vaccine in newly diagnosed glioma (dated by TCRdb to the early 2020s). The protocol used for the library was the immunoSEQ multiplex PCR assay. TCRdb holds this immuneACCESS table with in-frame rearrangements only. Some clones are missing; in checked studies, unresolved V genes explain under half, and the rest has no known cause. The sample includes under 65,000 clones, with about 80% observed a single time. In total, the top ten clones hold around 5.7% of the sample. This sample's time point label indicates: week 11, during vaccination. Every vaccine dose consisted of 300 ug of a 20-mer mutant IDH1 peptide in Montanide, administered subcutaneously together with topical imiquimod. These receptors lack a known antigen. The sample in question was PBMCs, obtained from a glioma patient whose treatment included an IDH1 peptide vaccine. Receptor source: a man between 50 and 59 years old with glioma.

This chain links TRBV2 with TRBJ1-2; D unclear. Trimming removed 9 bases at V and 2 bases at J, with 10 bases between. CDR3 length: 12 residues. Germline V gene data show CDR1 as SNHLY and CDR2 as FYNNEI. DNA of the CDR3: TGTGCCAGTGACCTGTCGAACTATGGCTACACCTTC. Translated: CASDLSNYGYTF.

The CDR3 nucleotides are TGTGCCAGCAGGGCGGTGTTGGAGGGATGGGAGAAACTGTTTTTT. Its protein product is CASRAVLEGWEKLFF. This chain links TRBV6-1 with TRBJ1-4, with no clear D. The germline CDR1 and CDR2 sequences are MNHNS and SASEGT. The CDR3 covers 15 residues. Trimming removed 6 bases at V and 11 bases at J, with 22 bases between.

This clone was counted once. This chain links TRBV7-8 with TRBJ2-5; 9 bases are a match to TRBD2. The germline gives CDR1 SGHVS, CDR2 FQNEAQ. V dropped 5 bases and J dropped 7; count of bases not matched to a gene: 17. The CDR3 runs to 17 residues. The CDR3 DNA is TGTGCCAGCAGCCCCGACACACGACTAGCGGCTTGGGGGACCCAGTACTTC. Protein sequence: CASSPDTRLAAWGTQYF. The full variable domain, completed using reference TRBV7-8 and TRBJ2-5, is GAGVSQSPRYKVAKRGQDVALRCDPISGHVSLFWYQQALGQGPEFLTYFQNEAQLDKSGLPSDRFFAERPEGSVSTLKIQRTQQEDSAVYLCASSPDTRLAAWGTQYFGPGTRLLVL.